This T cell receptor beta chain comes out of a study of T cells in localized non-small cell lung cancer. Findings and limits, study-wide: Measurement of T cell clonality placed uninvolved adjacent lung highest, above the level in tumor. An association was observed between higher blood T cell density and longer overall survival.

Losses at the gene ends were 5 bases for V and 2 bases for J; bases not matched to a gene: 4. CDR3 size: 15 residues. CDR1 SGHNT and CDR2 YENEEA come from the germline V gene. In its sample, this clone ranks as medium-sized (0.01 to 0.1%). Its specificity is unknown. Libraries were prepared by immunoSEQ multiplex PCR; TCRdb keeps only in-frame clonotypes and omits some of them. The sample holds around 1,300 clones, 15% to 20% seen once. Sequenced here: lung tumor tissue, sampled before any cancer treatment. This receptor was obtained from a male donor older than 55 with stage II squamous cell lung carcinoma. V gene TRBV11-3 combines with J gene TRBJ2-7; 12 nucleotides agree with TRBD2. Here the CDR3 DNA reads TGTGCCAGCAGCCCTAGGACTAGCGGGACCTACGAGCAGTACTTC. It encodes CASSPRTSGTYEQYF.